The clone carrying this T cell receptor (beta chain) is a singleton in its sample. This record belongs to a study of CD8 T cells in Susac syndrome. Random-hexamer reverse transcription was applied to roughly 0.45 to 1 ug RNA. Amplification of TCR beta CDR3 used immunoSEQ multiplex PCR across 54 Vbeta and 13 Jbeta. Each CDR3 protein is one row after TCRdb ran MiXCR on the immunoSEQ multiplex PCR reads. Of around 77,000 distinct CDR3 sequences listed, just over 95% are singletons. This CDR3 contains 15 residues. CDR1 and CDR2 (germline): MNHEY, SVGAGI. Unmatched junction bases numbered 13, after V lost 7 bases and J lost 5 bases.

The clonotype originates from a human donor with multiple sclerosis. The chain carries TRBV6-5 and TRBJ1-1; TRBD1 agrees at 7 bases. Sequenced material: CD4+ T cells from PBMCs. This CDR3 is CASTGGEGAETEAFF. The CDR3 DNA reads TGTGCCAGCACCGGGGGGGAGGGGGCGGAAACTGAAGCTTTCTTT.